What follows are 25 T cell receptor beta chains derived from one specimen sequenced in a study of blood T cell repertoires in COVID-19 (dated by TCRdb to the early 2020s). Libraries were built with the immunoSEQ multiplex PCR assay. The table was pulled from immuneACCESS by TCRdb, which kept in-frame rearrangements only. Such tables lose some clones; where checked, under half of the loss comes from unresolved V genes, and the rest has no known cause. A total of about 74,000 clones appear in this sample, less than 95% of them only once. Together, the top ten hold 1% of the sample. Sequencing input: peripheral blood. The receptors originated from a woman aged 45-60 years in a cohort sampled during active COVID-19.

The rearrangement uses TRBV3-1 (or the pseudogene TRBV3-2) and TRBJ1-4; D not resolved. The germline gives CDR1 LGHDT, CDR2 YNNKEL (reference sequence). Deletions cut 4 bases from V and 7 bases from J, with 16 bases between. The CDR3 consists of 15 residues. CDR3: CASSPSGRSGEKLFF. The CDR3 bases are TGTGCCAGCAGCCCTAGCGGGCGCTCGGGTGAAAAACTGTTTTTT.

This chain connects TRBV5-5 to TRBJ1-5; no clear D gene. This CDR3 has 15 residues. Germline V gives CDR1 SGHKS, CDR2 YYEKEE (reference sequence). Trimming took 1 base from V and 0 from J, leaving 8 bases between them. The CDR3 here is CASSLTDYSNQPQHF. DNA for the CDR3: TGTGCCAGCAGCTTGACAGATTATAGCAATCAGCCCCAGCATTTT.

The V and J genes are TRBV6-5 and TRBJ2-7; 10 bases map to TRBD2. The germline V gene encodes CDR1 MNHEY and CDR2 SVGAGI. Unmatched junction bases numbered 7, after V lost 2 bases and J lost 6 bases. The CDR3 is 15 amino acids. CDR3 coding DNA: TGTGCCAGCAGTTACGAGGCTAGCGGGAGAGGCGAGCAGTACTTC. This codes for CASSYEASGRGEQYF.

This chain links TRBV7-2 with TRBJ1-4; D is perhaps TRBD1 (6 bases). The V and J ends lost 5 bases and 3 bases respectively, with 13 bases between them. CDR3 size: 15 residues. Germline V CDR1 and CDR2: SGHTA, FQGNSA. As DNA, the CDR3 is TGTGCCAGCAGCCAGTCTGGACAGTCTAATGAAAAACTGTTTTTT. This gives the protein CASSQSGQSNEKLFF.

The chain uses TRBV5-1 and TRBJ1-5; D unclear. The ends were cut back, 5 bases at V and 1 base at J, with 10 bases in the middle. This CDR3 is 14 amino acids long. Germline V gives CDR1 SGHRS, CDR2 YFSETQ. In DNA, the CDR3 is TGCGCCAGCAGTACTGACGGGAGCAATCAGCCCCAGCATTTT. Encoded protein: CASSTDGSNQPQHF.

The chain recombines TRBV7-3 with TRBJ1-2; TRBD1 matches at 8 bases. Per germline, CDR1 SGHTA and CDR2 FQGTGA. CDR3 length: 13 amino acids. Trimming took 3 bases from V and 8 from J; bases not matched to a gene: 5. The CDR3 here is CASSLDREEGYTF. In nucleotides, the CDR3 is TGTGCCAGCAGCTTGGACAGGGAGGAGGGCTACACCTTC.

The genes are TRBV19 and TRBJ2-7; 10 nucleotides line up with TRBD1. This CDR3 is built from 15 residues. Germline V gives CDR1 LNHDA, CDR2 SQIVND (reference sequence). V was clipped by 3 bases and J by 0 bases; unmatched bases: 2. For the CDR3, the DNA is TGTGCCAGTAGTATCGGGGACAGGGGCTCCTACGAGCAGTACTTC. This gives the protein CASSIGDRGSYEQYF.

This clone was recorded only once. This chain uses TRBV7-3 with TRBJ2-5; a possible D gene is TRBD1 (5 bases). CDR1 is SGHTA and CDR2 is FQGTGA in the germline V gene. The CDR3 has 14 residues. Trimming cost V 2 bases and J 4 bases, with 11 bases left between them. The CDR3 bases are TGTGCCAGCAGCTTAGCAGGGCCGGGAGAGACCCAGTACTTC. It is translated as CASSLAGPGETQYF. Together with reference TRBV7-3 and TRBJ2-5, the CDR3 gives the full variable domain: GAGVSQTPSNKVTEKGKYVELRCDPISGHTALYWYRQSLGQGPEFLIYFQGTGAADDSGLPNDRFFAVRPEGSVSTLKIQRTERGDSAVYLCASSLAGPGETQYFGPGTRLLVL.

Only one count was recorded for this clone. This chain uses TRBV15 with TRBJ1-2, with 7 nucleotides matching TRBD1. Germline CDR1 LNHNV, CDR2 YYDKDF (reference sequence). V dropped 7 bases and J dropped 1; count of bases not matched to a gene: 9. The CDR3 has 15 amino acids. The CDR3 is CATIPGGTVNYGYTF. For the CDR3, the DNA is TGTGCCACCATCCCTGGTGGGACAGTTAACTATGGCTACACCTTC.

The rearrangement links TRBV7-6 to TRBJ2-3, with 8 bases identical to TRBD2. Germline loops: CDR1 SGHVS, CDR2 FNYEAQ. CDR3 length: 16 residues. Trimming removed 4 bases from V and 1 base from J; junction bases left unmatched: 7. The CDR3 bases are TGTGCCAGCAGCTACACAAGCGGGAGAGGCACAGATACGCAGTATTTT. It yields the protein CASSYTSGRGTDTQYF.

CDR3 protein: CASSYGGRTETQYF. In nucleotides, the CDR3 is TGTGCCAGCAGTTATGGCGGGAGGACAGAGACCCAGTACTTC. The rearrangement uses TRBV6-5 and TRBJ2-5; 8 bases align to TRBD2. Germline V CDR1 and CDR2: MNHEY, SVGAGI. The CDR3 loop spans 14 amino acids. The trim removed 3 bases at V and 4 bases at J, leaving 4 bases unmatched.

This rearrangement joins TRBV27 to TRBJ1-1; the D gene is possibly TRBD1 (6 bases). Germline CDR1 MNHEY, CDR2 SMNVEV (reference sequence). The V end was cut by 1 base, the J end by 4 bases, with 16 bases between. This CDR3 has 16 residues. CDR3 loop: CASSLWGQGSFTEAFF. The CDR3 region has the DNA TGTGCCAGCAGTTTATGGGGCCAGGGGAGTTTCACTGAAGCTTTCTTT.

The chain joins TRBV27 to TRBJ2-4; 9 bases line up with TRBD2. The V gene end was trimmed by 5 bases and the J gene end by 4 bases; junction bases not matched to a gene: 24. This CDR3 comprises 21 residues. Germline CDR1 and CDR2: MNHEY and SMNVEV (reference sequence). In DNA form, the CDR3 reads TGTGCCAGCAGTCCCTATCCAATTGTAGCGGGAGCGAGCTTCCCTAAAAACATTCAGTACTTC. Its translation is CASSPYPIVAGASFPKNIQYF.

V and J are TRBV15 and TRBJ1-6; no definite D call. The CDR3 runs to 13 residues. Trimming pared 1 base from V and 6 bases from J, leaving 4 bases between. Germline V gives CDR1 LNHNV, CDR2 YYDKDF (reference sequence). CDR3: CATSRVSNSPLHF. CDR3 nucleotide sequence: TGTGCCACCAGCAGAGTCAGTAATTCACCCCTCCACTTT.

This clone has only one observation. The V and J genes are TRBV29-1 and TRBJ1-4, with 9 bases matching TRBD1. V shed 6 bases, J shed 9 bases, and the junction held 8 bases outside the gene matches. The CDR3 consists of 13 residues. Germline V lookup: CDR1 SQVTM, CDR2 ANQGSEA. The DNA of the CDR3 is TGCAGCGTGGGACAGGGACCCTATCAAAAACTGTTTTTT. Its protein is CSVGQGPYQKLFF.

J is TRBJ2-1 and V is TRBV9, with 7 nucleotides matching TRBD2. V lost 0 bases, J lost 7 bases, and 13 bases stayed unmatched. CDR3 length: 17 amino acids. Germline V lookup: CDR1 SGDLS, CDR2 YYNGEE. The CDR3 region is CASSVGGWAGDGNEQFF. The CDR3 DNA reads TGTGCCAGCAGCGTAGGGGGCTGGGCGGGAGATGGGAATGAGCAGTTCTTC.

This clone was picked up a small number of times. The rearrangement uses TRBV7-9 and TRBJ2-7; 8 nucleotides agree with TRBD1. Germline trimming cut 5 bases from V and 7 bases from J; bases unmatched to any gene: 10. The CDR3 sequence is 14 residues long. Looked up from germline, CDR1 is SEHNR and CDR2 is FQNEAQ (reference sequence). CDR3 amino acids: CASSGQGGSREQYF. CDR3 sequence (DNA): TGTGCCAGCAGCGGACAGGGCGGGTCGCGGGAGCAGTACTTC.

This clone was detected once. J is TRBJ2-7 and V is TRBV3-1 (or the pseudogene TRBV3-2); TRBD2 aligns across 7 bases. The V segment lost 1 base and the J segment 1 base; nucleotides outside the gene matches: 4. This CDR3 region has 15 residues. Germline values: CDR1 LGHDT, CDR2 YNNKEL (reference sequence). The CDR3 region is CASSQGGSGSYEQYF. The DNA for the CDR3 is TGTGCCAGCAGCCAAGGCGGGAGCGGTTCCTACGAGCAGTACTTC.

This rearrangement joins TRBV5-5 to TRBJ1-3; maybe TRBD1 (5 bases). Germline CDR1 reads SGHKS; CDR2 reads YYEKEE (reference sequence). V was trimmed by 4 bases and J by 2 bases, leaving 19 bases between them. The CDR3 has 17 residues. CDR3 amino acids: CASSRLGPGPPGNTIYF. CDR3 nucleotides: TGTGCCAGCAGCCGTCTGGGTCCAGGGCCCCCTGGAAACACCATATATTTT.

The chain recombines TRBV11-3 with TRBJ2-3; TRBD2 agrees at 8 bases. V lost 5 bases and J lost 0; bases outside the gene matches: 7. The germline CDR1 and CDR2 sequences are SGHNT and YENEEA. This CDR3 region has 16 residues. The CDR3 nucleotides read TGTGCCAGCAGCCAAGGGGCTAGCGGGAGCACAGATACGCAGTATTTT. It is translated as CASSQGASGSTDTQYF.

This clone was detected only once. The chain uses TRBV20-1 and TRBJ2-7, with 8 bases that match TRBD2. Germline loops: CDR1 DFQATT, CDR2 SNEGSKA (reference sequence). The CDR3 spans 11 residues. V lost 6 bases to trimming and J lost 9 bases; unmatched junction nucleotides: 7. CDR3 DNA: TGCAGTGCCCACCGTCGGGGGGGGCAGTACTTC. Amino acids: CSAHRRGGQYF.

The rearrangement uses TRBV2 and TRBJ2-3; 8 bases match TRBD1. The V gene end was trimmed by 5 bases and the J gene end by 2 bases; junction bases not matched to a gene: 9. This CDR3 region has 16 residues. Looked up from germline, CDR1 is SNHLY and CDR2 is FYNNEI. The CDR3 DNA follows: TGTGCCAGCAGTAACCAGCAGGGGGCGAACACAGATACGCAGTATTTT. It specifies CASSNQQGANTDTQYF.

This CDR3 reads CASRGGSGRLNNEQFF. DNA of the CDR3: TGTGCCAGCAGGGGTGGGAGCGGGAGGTTAAACAATGAGCAGTTCTTC. V usage is TRBV11-2 and J usage is TRBJ2-1; TRBD2 agrees at 9 bases. Germline V gene lookup returns CDR1 SGHAT and CDR2 FQNNGV. Trimming removed 6 bases from V and 5 bases from J; junction bases left unmatched: 11. The CDR3 covers 16 residues.

CDR3 sequence (DNA): TGTGCCTGGAACAGGGGTTCGGACCAGCCCCAGCATTTT. Its protein product is CAWNRGSDQPQHF. The chain links TRBV30 to TRBJ1-5, with 7 bases lining up with TRBD1. Germline values: CDR1 GTSNPN, CDR2 SVGIG (reference sequence). CDR3 length: 13 residues. V was clipped by 4 bases and J by 7 bases; unmatched bases: 7. Variable domain in full (rest from reference TRBV30 and TRBJ1-5): SQTIHQWPATLVQPVGSPLSLECTVEGTSNPNLYWYRQAAGRGLQLLFYSVGIGQISSEVPQNLSASRPQDRQFILSSKKLLLSDSGFYLCAWNRGSDQPQHFGDGTRLSIL.

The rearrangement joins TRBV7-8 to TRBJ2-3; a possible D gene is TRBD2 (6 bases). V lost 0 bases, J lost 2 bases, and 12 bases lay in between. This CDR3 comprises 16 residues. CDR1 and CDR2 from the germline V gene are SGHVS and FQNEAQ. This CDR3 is CASSLAWSGLTDTQYF. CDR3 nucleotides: TGTGCCAGCAGCTTAGCGTGGAGCGGGCTCACAGATACGCAGTATTTT.